A single sample is the source of the 7 T cell receptor beta chains below, sequenced in a study of blood T cell repertoires in COVID-19. TCRdb keeps only in-frame clones here, not all; method: immunoSEQ multiplex PCR. The sample has almost 300,000 clones; roughly 86% are singletons. Input material: peripheral blood. These receptors all stem from a woman aged 30 to 39 with COVID-19, enrolled during active disease.

This sequence joins TRBV7-7 and TRBJ1-3; D perhaps matches TRBD1 (5 bases). CDR3 length equals 15 residues. V dropped 5 bases and J dropped 0 bases, with 11 bases sitting between them. CDR1 is SSHAT, CDR2 FNYEAQ, per germline (reference sequence). As DNA, the CDR3 is TGTGCCAGCAGCCGAGACAGAGGCTCTGGAAACACCATATATTTT. Encoded protein: CASSRDRGSGNTIYF.

The chain is built from TRBV5-6 and TRBJ2-5, with a tentative D call TRBD2 (5 bases). The V end was cut by 4 bases, the J end by 2 bases, with 12 bases between. The germline V gene has CDR1 SGHDT and CDR2 YYEEEE. This CDR3 is 14 amino acids long. DNA for the CDR3: TGTGCCAGCAGCCCCCGGAGAGGGCAAGAGACCCAGTACTTC. It specifies CASSPRRGQETQYF.

The chain has TRBV11-2 and TRBJ2-1; possible D gene TRBD1, 5 bases. From germline, CDR1 is SGHAT and CDR2 FQNNGV. Trimming removed 1 base from V and 3 bases from J, with 13 bases in between. The CDR3 spans 16 residues. CDR3 in amino acids: CASSLAAGHFYNEQFF. CDR3 DNA: TGTGCCAGCAGCTTAGCCGCAGGACATTTCTACAATGAGCAGTTCTTC.

The chain couples TRBV6-5 to TRBJ2-7; D call uncertain. The CDR3 contains 13 residues. Trimming left V 8 bases short and J 0 bases short, with 11 bases between. Germline CDR1 is MNHEY and CDR2 is SVGAGI. The CDR3 nucleotides are TGTGCCAGCCTTAGTAGGAGCTCCTACGAGCAGTACTTC. It specifies CASLSRSSYEQYF.

V and J are TRBV10-3 and TRBJ1-1; 7 bases align to TRBD1. V lost 10 bases, J lost 4 bases, and 9 bases stayed unmatched. There are 13 residues in the CDR3. Germline V gives CDR1 ENHRY, CDR2 SYGVKD. The DNA for the CDR3 is TGTGCCACCAAGGAGGGGGCCGGCACTGAAGCTTTCTTT. The encoded protein is CATKEGAGTEAFF.

The chain links TRBV4-1 to TRBJ2-5; 11 positions match TRBD2. The CDR3 is 17 residues long. The germline CDR1 and CDR2 sequences are MGHRA and YSYEKL. V dropped 3 bases and J dropped 3; count of bases not matched to a gene: 9. The CDR3 coding sequence is TGCGCCAGCAGCCAGGACCCGCGGGGACTAGCGGAAGAGACCCAGTACTTC. Its translation: CASSQDPRGLAEETQYF.

This rearrangement joins TRBV4-1 to TRBJ2-7; TRBD2 aligns across 7 bases. The germline V gene encodes CDR1 MGHRA and CDR2 YSYEKL. V lost 4 bases, J lost 7 bases, and 4 bases stayed unmatched. The CDR3 sequence is 12 residues long. CDR3 residues: CASSPTGGEQYF. For the CDR3, the DNA is TGCGCCAGCAGCCCAACGGGGGGTGAGCAGTACTTC.